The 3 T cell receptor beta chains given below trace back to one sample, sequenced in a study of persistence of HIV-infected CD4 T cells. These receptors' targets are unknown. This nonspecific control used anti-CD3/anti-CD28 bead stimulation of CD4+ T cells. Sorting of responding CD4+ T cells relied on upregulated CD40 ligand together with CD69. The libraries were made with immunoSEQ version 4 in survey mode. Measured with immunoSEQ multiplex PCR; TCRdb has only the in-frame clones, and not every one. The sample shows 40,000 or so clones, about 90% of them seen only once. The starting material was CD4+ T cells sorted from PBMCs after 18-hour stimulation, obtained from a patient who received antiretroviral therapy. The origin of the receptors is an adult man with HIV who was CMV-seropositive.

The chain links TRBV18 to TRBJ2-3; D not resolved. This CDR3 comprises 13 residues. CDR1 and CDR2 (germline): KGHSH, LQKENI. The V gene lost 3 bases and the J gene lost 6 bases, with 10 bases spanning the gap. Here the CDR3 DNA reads TGTGCCAGCTCACCCCTCTTACGGGATACGCAGTATTTT. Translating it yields CASSPLLRDTQYF.

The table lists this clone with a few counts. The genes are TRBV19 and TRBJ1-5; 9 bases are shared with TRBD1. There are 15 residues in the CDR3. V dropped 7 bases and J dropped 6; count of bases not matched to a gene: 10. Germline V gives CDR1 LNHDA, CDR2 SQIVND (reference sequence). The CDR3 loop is CASTGQGRSVQPQHF. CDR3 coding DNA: TGTGCCAGTACGGGACAGGGTAGGTCGGTTCAGCCCCAGCATTTT.

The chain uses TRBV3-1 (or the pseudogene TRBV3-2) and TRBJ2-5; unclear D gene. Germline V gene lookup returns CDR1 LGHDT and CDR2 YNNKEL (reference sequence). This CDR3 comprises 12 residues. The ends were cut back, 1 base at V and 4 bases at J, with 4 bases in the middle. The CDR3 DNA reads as TGTGCCAGCAGCCAAGCGGGAGAGACCCAGTACTTC. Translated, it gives CASSQAGETQYF.